This is a list of T cell receptor beta chains from one sample in a study of CD8+ T cells in alopecia areata. Libraries were prepared by immunoSEQ multiplex PCR; TCRdb keeps only in-frame clonotypes and omits some of them. The repertoire consists of 150,000 to 200,000 clones, with around 59% occurring once and the leading ten covering 13% to 15%. The sequencing here drew on CD4+ T cells sorted from blood, taken at week 24, from a patient treated with tofacitinib. The source of these receptors is a human donor with alopecia areata. Each CDR3 is given with its conserved first and last residue. Each record gives: clone size, V gene, J gene, D gene, CDR3 DNA, CDR3 protein. A D gene is named only where the DNA matches it firmly. The listing skips clone size in some rows; elsewhere it reads once, few, many or a size class.

-	TRBV23-1	TRBJ2-2	TRBD1	TGCGCCAGCAGGGCCGGACAGGGGGTGGACGGGGAGCTGTTTTTT	CASRAGQGVDGELFF
-	TRBV11-2	TRBJ1-2	TRBD1	TGTGCCAGCAGCTTTTCCGGGACAGGGGTAGGCTACACCTTC	CASSFSGTGVGYTF
few	TRBV7-9	TRBJ2-2	-	TGTGCCAGCAGCTTAGGCACGAACACCGGGGAGCTGTTTTTT	CASSLGTNTGELFF
-	TRBV9	TRBJ1-2	-	TGTGCCAGCACCATAGGCGGGCAGGGGAATAACTATGGCTACACCTTC	CASTIGGQGNNYGYTF
-	TRBV29-1	TRBJ2-5	TRBD1	TGCAGCGTCGGGACAGGCCAAGAGACCCAGTACTTC	CSVGTGQETQYF
-	TRBV29-1	TRBJ2-5	-	TGCAGCGTTGAAGCCTTACAAGAGACCCAGTACTTC	CSVEALQETQYF
-	TRBV10-3	TRBJ2-2	-	TGTGCCATCAGTCCGATACACACCGGGGAGCTGTTTTTT	CAISPIHTGELFF
-	TRBV6-5	TRBJ1-1	-	TGTGCCAGCAGCTACGGACAGAACACTGAAGCTTTCTTT	CASSYGQNTEAFF
-	TRBV7-9	TRBJ2-5	-	TGTGCCAGCAGCTTAGTAAGTGGGACCCAGTACTTC	CASSLVSGTQYF
-	TRBV25-1	TRBJ2-5	-	TGTGCCAGCCGACTAGGTTCTGAGACCCAGTACTTC	CASRLGSETQYF
-	TRBV29-1	TRBJ1-2	-	TGCAGCGTCGAACGGGGGAATGGCTACACCTTC	CSVERGNGYTF
-	TRBV18	TRBJ1-2	-	TGTGCCAGCTCACCACCGGCAGGGGAAAATGGCTACACCTTC	CASSPPAGENGYTF
-	TRBV29-1	TRBJ1-2	-	TGCAGCGTGGCCGGGACGGGGCTCGAGGGCTACACCTTC	CSVAGTGLEGYTF
-	TRBV29-1	TRBJ1-1	-	TGCAGCGTTGAAAGGACCATGAACACTGAAGCTTTCTTT	CSVERTMNTEAFF
-	TRBV10-3	TRBJ2-7	-	TGTGCCATCAGCGACCTGCCCTCCTACGAGCAGTACTTC	CAISDLPSYEQYF
-	TRBV5-6	TRBJ1-4	-	TGTGCCAGCAGCTTGGGGCTGGGACACGAAAAACTGTTTTTT	CASSLGLGHEKLFF
-	TRBV9	TRBJ2-7	-	TGTGCCAGCAGCCCAAGGGGCCAGGGCTACGAGCAGTACTTC	CASSPRGQGYEQYF
-	TRBV27	TRBJ2-3	TRBD2	TGTGCCAGCGATCCCCCGAGCAACGGCGGGGGGGAAGATACGCAGTATTTT	CASDPPSNGGGEDTQYF
-	TRBV29-1	TRBJ2-4	-	TGCAGCGCAGACTCACCCGGAGAGGGTAACATTCAGTACTTC	CSADSPGEGNIQYF
once	TRBV7-9	TRBJ2-7	-	TGTGCCAGCAGCTTAAGTAACAGTGCCTACGAGCAGTACTTC	CASSLSNSAYEQYF
-	TRBV9	TRBJ1-2	-	TGTGCCAGCAGCGTAGCTACCCCATCAGCTAACTATGGCTACACCTTC	CASSVATPSANYGYTF
-	TRBV6-5	TRBJ1-1	TRBD1	TGTGCCAGCAGTTCGGGACAGATGAACACTGAAGCTTTCTTT	CASSSGQMNTEAFF
few	TRBV4-1	TRBJ1-1	-	TGCGCCAGCAGCCAAGATCACAACAAGGGGCGAGTGAACACTGAAGCTTTCTTT	CASSQDHNKGRVNTEAFF
once	TRBV11-2	TRBJ1-1	-	TGTGCCAGCAGCACTCGGCCCTCTACGGACACTGAAGCTTTCTTT	CASSTRPSTDTEAFF
-	TRBV7-9	TRBJ2-2	-	TGTGCCAGCAGCTTAATTGGGACCACCGGGGAGCTGTTTTTT	CASSLIGTTGELFF
-	TRBV4-1	TRBJ1-1	-	TGCGCCAGCAGCCAAGATACCGCAACACCCCCGAACACTGAAGCTTTCTTT	CASSQDTATPPNTEAFF
once	TRBV29-1	TRBJ1-2	-	TGCAGCGCCCCGACGGGACGCCTAAACTATGGCTACACCTTC	CSAPTGRLNYGYTF
few	TRBV29-1	TRBJ2-5	TRBD1	TGCAGCGCCAGAAAGGACAGGGCATTAGAGACCCAGTACTTC	CSARKDRALETQYF
once	TRBV2	TRBJ1-6	-	TGTGCCAGCAAGCGCACGTATAATTCACCCCTCCACTTT	CASKRTYNSPLHF
-	TRBV30	TRBJ1-6	-	TGTGCCTGGAGTGTACCGGGCGGCCCCCTCCACTTT	CAWSVPGGPLHF
once	TRBV30	TRBJ2-1	-	TGTGCCTGGAGTGCAGTGGGCGGTTTATTAGGGAATGAGCAGTTCTTC	CAWSAVGGLLGNEQFF
-	TRBV5-1	TRBJ2-5	-	TGCGCCAGCAGCTACGTGGACCGGGAGACCCAGTACTTC	CASSYVDRETQYF
few	TRBV7-2	TRBJ1-3	-	TGTGCCAGCAGCTTAGTCGCAGGGAGTGGAAACACCATATATTTT	CASSLVAGSGNTIYF
few	TRBV5-6	TRBJ1-2	-	TGTGCCAGCAGCTTGGTGGCGGACATATATGGCTACACCTTC	CASSLVADIYGYTF
-	TRBV9	TRBJ2-2	-	TGTGCCAGCAGCGTGGGGCCGGGCGGGGAGCTGTTTTTT	CASSVGPGGELFF
-	TRBV6-6	TRBJ2-5	-	TGTGCCAGCAGTGGGACGCCCCGAGAGACCCAGTACTTC	CASSGTPRETQYF
-	TRBV12-5	TRBJ2-1	-	TGTGCTAGTGCCCCCGGGCCTCCGTCGGAGCAGTTCTTC	CASAPGPPSEQFF
-	TRBV29-1	TRBJ1-2	TRBD1	TGCAGCGTCCGACGACAGGGGCGCGAGATGGGCTACACCTTC	CSVRRQGREMGYTF
-	TRBV4-2	TRBJ1-1	TRBD1	TGTGCCAGCCTCTCGCGTGGGACAGGGGGAGGCGTGAACACTGAAGCTTTCTTT	CASLSRGTGGGVNTEAFF
-	TRBV2	TRBJ2-5	-	TGTGCCAGCAGTGAAACGCGGGGGACCCAGTACTTC	CASSETRGTQYF
few	TRBV27	TRBJ2-4	TRBD2	TGTGCCAGCAGTGTGCGGGAGGGTAACATTCAGTACTTC	CASSVREGNIQYF
-	TRBV15	TRBJ2-4	TRBD1	TGTGCCACCAGCACTTGGGACAGCATTCAGTACTTC	CATSTWDSIQYF
-	TRBV15	TRBJ2-3	-	TGTGCCACCAGCAGCCCACCGGGCACAGATACGCAGTATTTT	CATSSPPGTDTQYF
few	TRBV2	TRBJ2-1	-	TGTGCCAGCAGTGTGTCCTACAATGAGCAGTTCTTC	CASSVSYNEQFF
-	TRBV30	TRBJ1-1	-	TGTGCCTGGAGTCTCCGGGGACACGCGAACACTGAAGCTTTCTTT	CAWSLRGHANTEAFF